These T cell receptor beta chains were read from a single sample in a study of blood T cell repertoires in COVID-19. Data came from immunoSEQ multiplex PCR; TCRdb stores just in-frame clones and leaves some out. The table has a few hundred thousand clones, 86% seen once. Sequenced: peripheral blood. The receptors originated from a man younger than 45 with active or convalescent COVID-19. The CDR3 runs from the conserved cysteine through the conserved F or W. Each record gives: D gene, clone size, J gene, V gene, CDR3 protein, CDR3 DNA. The D gene is left open where the match is weak. Size is stated for part of the rows, as once, few or many counts, or as a class when the clone is expanded.

d_call: -; clone_size: -; j_call: TRBJ2-5; v_call: TRBV5-1; cdr3_aa: CASSSPGQETQYF; cdr3_nt: TGCGCCAGCAGCTCGCCCGGGCAAGAGACCCAGTACTTC
d_call: TRBD1; clone_size: few; j_call: TRBJ1-5; v_call: TRBV27; cdr3_aa: CASSPDAQGDQPQHF; cdr3_nt: TGTGCCAGCAGTCCCGACGCACAGGGGGATCAGCCCCAGCATTTT
d_call: TRBD2; clone_size: -; j_call: TRBJ2-3; v_call: TRBV7-2; cdr3_aa: CASSLTKRTSGGVTDTQYF; cdr3_nt: TGTGCCAGCAGCCTAACCAAAAGGACTAGCGGGGGGGTCACAGATACGCAGTATTTT
d_call: TRBD1; clone_size: -; j_call: TRBJ1-5; v_call: TRBV2; cdr3_aa: CASRTGIGNQPQHF; cdr3_nt: TGTGCCAGCAGGACAGGGATTGGCAATCAGCCCCAGCATTTT
d_call: TRBD1; clone_size: -; j_call: TRBJ1-1; v_call: TRBV15; cdr3_aa: CATSRVPQGDSQAFF; cdr3_nt: TGTGCCACCAGCAGGGTTCCTCAGGGGGATTCCCAGGCTTTCTTT
d_call: -; clone_size: -; j_call: TRBJ2-7; v_call: TRBV29-1; cdr3_aa: CSVGQMSYEQYF; cdr3_nt: TGCAGCGTTGGGCAGATGTCCTACGAGCAGTACTTC
d_call: TRBD1; clone_size: -; j_call: TRBJ2-7; v_call: TRBV4-2; cdr3_aa: CASSQETGTAFGEQYF; cdr3_nt: TGTGCCAGCAGCCAAGAGACTGGGACAGCCTTCGGCGAGCAGTACTTC
d_call: TRBD1; clone_size: once; j_call: TRBJ2-7; v_call: TRBV2; cdr3_aa: CASRPDDRVASYEQYF; cdr3_nt: TGTGCCAGCAGACCAGACGACAGGGTGGCCTCCTACGAGCAGTACTTC
d_call: -; clone_size: -; j_call: TRBJ2-7; v_call: TRBV5-6; cdr3_aa: CASSLYLTGGPYEQYF; cdr3_nt: TGTGCCAGCAGCTTGTACCTAACAGGTGGACCCTACGAGCAGTACTTC
d_call: -; clone_size: -; j_call: TRBJ2-2; v_call: TRBV11-2; cdr3_aa: CASTLALRGPNTGELFF; cdr3_nt: TGTGCCAGCACCTTGGCCTTGCGGGGGCCGAACACCGGGGAGCTGTTTTTT
d_call: -; clone_size: -; j_call: TRBJ1-1; v_call: TRBV5-4; cdr3_aa: CASSGRQANTEAFF; cdr3_nt: TGTGCCAGCAGCGGGAGACAGGCGAACACTGAAGCTTTCTTT
d_call: -; clone_size: -; j_call: TRBJ1-6; v_call: TRBV4-3; cdr3_aa: CASSQESGVNSPLHF; cdr3_nt: TGCGCCAGCAGCCAAGAGTCCGGGGTTAATTCACCCCTCCACTTT
d_call: -; clone_size: -; j_call: TRBJ1-2; v_call: TRBV11-2; cdr3_aa: CASSLGSYGYTF; cdr3_nt: TGTGCCAGCAGCTTAGGGAGCTATGGCTACACCTTC
d_call: -; clone_size: -; j_call: TRBJ2-7; v_call: TRBV7-2; cdr3_aa: CASSLSGPRINEQYF; cdr3_nt: TGTGCCAGCAGCTTATCAGGGCCACGCATCAACGAGCAGTACTTC
d_call: TRBD1; clone_size: -; j_call: TRBJ1-2; v_call: TRBV10-3; cdr3_aa: CAISADRYYGYTF; cdr3_nt: TGTGCCATCAGTGCGGACAGGTACTATGGCTACACCTTC
d_call: TRBD2; clone_size: once; j_call: TRBJ2-3; v_call: TRBV6-2/TRBV6-3; cdr3_aa: CASSWTSLDTQYF; cdr3_nt: TGTGCCAGCAGTTGGACTAGCCTAGATACGCAGTATTTT
d_call: -; clone_size: -; j_call: TRBJ1-1; v_call: TRBV6-2/TRBV6-3; cdr3_aa: CASSYSMWARTEAFF; cdr3_nt: TGTGCCAGCAGTTACTCGATGTGGGCGCGTACTGAAGCTTTCTTT
d_call: -; clone_size: -; j_call: TRBJ2-5; v_call: TRBV4-3; cdr3_aa: CASSQDRQPRPQYF; cdr3_nt: TGCGCCAGCAGCCAAGATCGACAGCCCAGACCCCAGTACTTC
d_call: -; clone_size: -; j_call: TRBJ1-3; v_call: TRBV18; cdr3_aa: CASSPSENSGNTIYF; cdr3_nt: TGTGCCAGCTCACCATCGGAGAACTCTGGAAACACCATATATTTT
d_call: -; clone_size: once; j_call: TRBJ1-2; v_call: TRBV9; cdr3_aa: CASSVGGDYGYTF; cdr3_nt: TGTGCCAGCAGCGTGGGCGGGGACTATGGCTACACCTTC
d_call: -; clone_size: -; j_call: TRBJ2-5; v_call: TRBV7-9; cdr3_aa: CASSRGEETQYF; cdr3_nt: TGTGCCAGCAGCCGCGGGGAAGAGACCCAGTACTTC
d_call: TRBD1; clone_size: -; j_call: TRBJ2-7; v_call: TRBV7-2; cdr3_aa: CASSKQGALYEQYF; cdr3_nt: TGTGCCAGCAGCAAACAGGGGGCCCTCTACGAGCAGTACTTC
d_call: -; clone_size: -; j_call: TRBJ2-7; v_call: TRBV3-1/TRBV3-2; cdr3_aa: CASSQDVSGSNEQYF; cdr3_nt: TGTGCCAGCAGCCAAGATGTTTCGGGGTCGAACGAGCAGTACTTC
d_call: TRBD2; clone_size: -; j_call: TRBJ2-1; v_call: TRBV5-1; cdr3_aa: CASSFDLRGGYNEQFF; cdr3_nt: TGCGCCAGCAGCTTCGATCTGCGGGGGGGCTACAATGAGCAGTTCTTC
d_call: TRBD2; clone_size: -; j_call: TRBJ2-1; v_call: TRBV24-1; cdr3_aa: CATSEYSGGANEQFF; cdr3_nt: TGTGCCACCAGTGAATATAGCGGGGGGGCCAATGAGCAGTTCTTC
d_call: TRBD1; clone_size: -; j_call: TRBJ1-5; v_call: TRBV5-6; cdr3_aa: CASSLNRGYQPQHF; cdr3_nt: TGTGCCAGCAGCTTGAACAGGGGTTACCAGCCCCAGCATTTT
d_call: -; clone_size: -; j_call: TRBJ1-1; v_call: TRBV5-8; cdr3_aa: CASSLSSWNTEAFF; cdr3_nt: TGTGCCAGCAGCTTGAGTAGTTGGAACACTGAAGCTTTCTTT
d_call: -; clone_size: -; j_call: TRBJ2-1; v_call: TRBV19; cdr3_aa: CASIYDSNNEQFF; cdr3_nt: TGTGCCAGTATTTATGACAGTAACAATGAGCAGTTCTTC
d_call: -; clone_size: -; j_call: TRBJ2-3; v_call: TRBV9; cdr3_aa: CASSVANRPDTQYF; cdr3_nt: TGTGCCAGCAGCGTAGCTAACAGACCAGATACGCAGTATTTT
d_call: -; clone_size: -; j_call: TRBJ2-2; v_call: TRBV7-8; cdr3_aa: CASSPLGSGELFF; cdr3_nt: TGTGCCAGCAGCCCCTTGGGCTCGGGGGAGCTGTTTTTT
d_call: -; clone_size: -; j_call: TRBJ1-5; v_call: TRBV7-9; cdr3_aa: CASSLGTAQPQHF; cdr3_nt: TGTGCCAGCAGCTTAGGGACAGCCCAGCCCCAGCATTTT
d_call: -; clone_size: -; j_call: TRBJ1-2; v_call: TRBV5-1; cdr3_aa: CASSQAGDRYYGYTF; cdr3_nt: TGCGCCAGCAGCCAGGCAGGGGATCGTTATTATGGCTACACCTTC
d_call: -; clone_size: -; j_call: TRBJ2-3; v_call: TRBV4-3; cdr3_aa: CASSPQTGWGSDTQYF; cdr3_nt: TGCGCCAGCAGCCCCCAGACAGGTTGGGGGTCGGATACGCAGTATTTT
d_call: -; clone_size: -; j_call: TRBJ2-1; v_call: TRBV11-2; cdr3_aa: CASSRGPSNEQFF; cdr3_nt: TGTGCCAGCAGTCGGGGTCCTTCCAATGAGCAGTTCTTC
d_call: TRBD1; clone_size: -; j_call: TRBJ2-3; v_call: TRBV10-3; cdr3_aa: CATRSSGGDTDTQYF; cdr3_nt: TGTGCCACCAGATCCTCAGGGGGAGACACAGATACGCAGTATTTT
d_call: -; clone_size: -; j_call: TRBJ1-1; v_call: TRBV4-1; cdr3_aa: CASSPGDTEAFF; cdr3_nt: TGCGCCAGCAGTCCCGGAGACACTGAAGCTTTCTTT
d_call: -; clone_size: -; j_call: TRBJ2-7; v_call: TRBV5-4; cdr3_aa: CASSWLGQNEQYF; cdr3_nt: TGTGCCAGCAGCTGGTTAGGACAGAACGAGCAGTACTTC
d_call: -; clone_size: -; j_call: TRBJ1-1; v_call: TRBV7-6; cdr3_aa: CASSLTGSTEAFF; cdr3_nt: TGTGCCAGCAGCTTAACTGGGAGCACTGAAGCTTTCTTT
d_call: -; clone_size: once; j_call: TRBJ2-1; v_call: TRBV12-3/TRBV12-4; cdr3_aa: CASSLELANEQFF; cdr3_nt: TGTGCCAGCAGTTTAGAACTAGCCAATGAGCAGTTCTTC
d_call: -; clone_size: -; j_call: TRBJ1-6; v_call: TRBV27; cdr3_aa: CASSRRDNRRSYNSPLHF; cdr3_nt: TGTGCCAGCAGTCGCAGGGACAACCGCCGCTCCTATAATTCACCCCTCCACTTT
d_call: -; clone_size: -; j_call: TRBJ2-1; v_call: TRBV4-2; cdr3_aa: CASSQARGAGGPHNEQFF; cdr3_nt: TGTGCCAGCAGCCAAGCCAGGGGGGCGGGGGGACCCCACAATGAGCAGTTCTTC
d_call: TRBD2; clone_size: -; j_call: TRBJ2-7; v_call: TRBV6-5; cdr3_aa: CASRGGVNEQYF; cdr3_nt: TGTGCCAGCCGGGGGGGGGTTAACGAGCAGTACTTC
d_call: -; clone_size: -; j_call: TRBJ1-3; v_call: TRBV29-1; cdr3_aa: CSVVTDRLRGNTIYF; cdr3_nt: TGCAGCGTTGTGACAGATAGGCTCCGTGGAAACACCATATATTTT
d_call: -; clone_size: -; j_call: TRBJ1-1; v_call: TRBV5-5; cdr3_aa: CASSFLGDTEAFF; cdr3_nt: TGTGCCAGCAGCTTTTTAGGAGACACTGAAGCTTTCTTT
d_call: TRBD1; clone_size: -; j_call: TRBJ2-7; v_call: TRBV5-1; cdr3_aa: CASSLGDRAYEQYF; cdr3_nt: TGCGCCAGCAGCTTGGGCGACAGGGCCTACGAGCAGTACTTC
d_call: TRBD1; clone_size: -; j_call: TRBJ1-3; v_call: TRBV18; cdr3_aa: CASSPPTTTGNPSGNTIYF; cdr3_nt: TGTGCCAGCTCACCACCAACCACGACAGGGAACCCCTCTGGAAACACCATATATTTT